This T cell receptor (beta chain) emerged from a study of neoadjuvant anti-PD-1 for oral cavity cancer. Study-level background: Before surgery, most patients got three to four biweekly 3 mg/kg nivolumab doses. Patients without progression got a fourth dose around day 43.

From germline, CDR1 is SGHTA and CDR2 FQGNSA. The V end was cut by 1 base, the J end by 4 bases, with 7 bases between. The CDR3 has 13 amino acids. Six replicates per PBMC sample, mostly from about 500 ng of genomic DNA. Sequencing was performed with immunoSEQ multiplex PCR; in TCRdb, only in-frame clones are kept and a portion is missing. There are some 29,000 clones in the sample; about 80% occur only once, and around 3.1% lies in the top ten. Sample time point: after neoadjuvant nivolumab, at surgical resection. PBMCs were not maintained or expanded in culture before analysis. The receptor was derived from a person between 40 and 85 years old with oral cavity squamous cell carcinoma. The specimen was PBMCs, collected after nivolumab (anti-PD-1) treatment. The chain couples TRBV7-2 to TRBJ1-2; D unresolved. The CDR3 sequence: CASSLGGGYGYTF. CDR3 nucleotides: TGTGCCAGCAGCTTAGGAGGCGGCTATGGCTACACCTTC.